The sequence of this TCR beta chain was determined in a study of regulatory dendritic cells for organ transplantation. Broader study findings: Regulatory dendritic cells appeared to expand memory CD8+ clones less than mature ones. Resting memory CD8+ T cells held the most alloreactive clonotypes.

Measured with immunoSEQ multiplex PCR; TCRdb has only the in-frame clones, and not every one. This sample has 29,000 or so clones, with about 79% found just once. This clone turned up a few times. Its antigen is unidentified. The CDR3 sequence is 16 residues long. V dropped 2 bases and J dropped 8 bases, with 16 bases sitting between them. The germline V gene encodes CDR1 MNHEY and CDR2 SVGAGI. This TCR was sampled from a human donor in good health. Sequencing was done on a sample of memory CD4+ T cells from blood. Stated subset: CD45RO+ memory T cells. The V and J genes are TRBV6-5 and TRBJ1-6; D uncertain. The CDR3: CASSYGVWREYSPLHF. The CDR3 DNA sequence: TGTGCCAGCAGTTACGGAGTTTGGAGGGAGTATTCACCCCTCCACTTT.